These 26 T cell receptor beta chains originate from one sample sequenced in a study of CD8 T cells in Susac syndrome. An input of roughly 0.5 to 1 ug of RNA was subjected to reverse transcription using random hexamers. TCRdb reprocessed the immunoSEQ multiplex PCR reads via MiXCR and lists one record per CDR3 protein. The sample has 95,000 to 150,000 distinct CDR3 sequences; roughly 94% are singletons. Sequencing was done on a sample of CD8+ T cells from PBMCs. These TCRs come from a human donor with Susac syndrome.

V and J are TRBV12-3 or TRBV12-4 and TRBJ2-3, with D tentatively TRBD1 (5 bases). V lost 3 bases and J 8 bases, leaving 15 bases between the germline ends. This CDR3 contains 14 residues. In DNA form, the CDR3 reads TGTGCCAGCAGTTTTGGGCACTCTCAGGGTACGCAGTATTTT. Protein product: CASSFGHSQGTQYF.

DNA of the CDR3: TGTGCCAGCAGTCCCGAAGGAGGAACCTCGGAGCAGTACTTC. Encoded protein: CASSPEGGTSEQYF. This chain connects TRBV7-9 to TRBJ2-7, with a weak D call TRBD2 (5 bases). Trimming removed 6 bases from V and 7 bases from J, with 19 bases in between. The V gene's germline CDR1 is SEHNR and CDR2 FQNEAQ (reference sequence). The CDR3 runs to 14 residues.

The CDR3 loop reads CASSGGGSGGAKNIQYF. In DNA, the CDR3 is TGTGCCAGCAGTGGTGGCGGGTCCGGCGGAGCCAAAAACATTCAGTACTTC. The chain is built from TRBV2 and TRBJ2-4, with D perhaps matching TRBD2 (5 bases). Looked up from germline, CDR1 is SNHLY and CDR2 is FYNNEI. The CDR3 covers 17 residues. Trimming removed 4 bases from V and 0 bases from J, with 16 bases in between.

The chain combines TRBV9 with TRBJ1-6, with 7 bases lining up with TRBD1. The CDR3 runs 16 residues. Germline CDR1 is SGDLS and CDR2 is YYNGEE. Losses at the gene ends were 3 bases for V and 8 bases for J; bases not matched to a gene: 11. Written as DNA, the CDR3 is TGTGCCAGCAGCGCCCGGGACAGCTTCATCCATTCACCCCTCCACTTT. Residues: CASSARDSFIHSPLHF.

This clonotype was seen only once. The gene calls are TRBV5-1 and TRBJ2-5, with D unclear. Germline loops: CDR1 SGHRS, CDR2 YFSETQ. Trimming left V 4 bases short and J 5 bases short, with 18 bases between. The CDR3 is 15 residues long. The CDR3, as DNA: TGCGCCAGCAGCCGTCCGTCCCTCAACGGGGAGACCCAGTACTTC. Translation: CASSRPSLNGETQYF.

This rearrangement joins TRBV20-1 to TRBJ2-1; 7 nucleotides match TRBD2. CDR1 is DFQATT and CDR2 is SNEGSKA in the germline V gene (reference sequence). The CDR3 length is 13 residues. V was pared by 5 bases and J by 2 bases, with 3 bases of the junction left unmatched. Here the CDR3 DNA reads TGCAGTGCTGGCGGGGGAACCTACAATGAGCAGTTCTTC. Protein sequence: CSAGGGTYNEQFF.

A single count supports this clonotype. The rearrangement uses TRBV9 and TRBJ2-7, with D perhaps TRBD1 (6 bases). Trimming pared 0 bases from V and 0 bases from J, leaving 10 bases between. The length of the CDR3 is 15 residues. The germline CDR1 and CDR2 sequences are SGDLS and YYNGEE. The CDR3 DNA follows: TGTGCCAGCAGCGTAGGGACAGCAACCTCCTACGAGCAGTACTTC. Amino acids: CASSVGTATSYEQYF.

The chain uses TRBV6-5 and TRBJ2-5, with TRBD2 identical over 8 bases. CDR3 length: 14 amino acids. Trimming removed 6 bases from V and 5 bases from J; junction bases left unmatched: 8. Per the germline V gene, CDR1 is MNHEY and CDR2 is SVGAGI. The CDR3 is CASRKAGAEETQYF. CDR3 DNA: TGTGCCAGCAGAAAAGCGGGGGCCGAGGAGACCCAGTACTTC.

CDR3: CASSWTGFFQFF. The DNA for the CDR3 is TGTGCCAGCAGCTGGACAGGGTTCTTTCAGTTCTTC. The chain uses TRBV7-9 and TRBJ2-1, with 8 bases matching TRBD1. Germline V CDR1 and CDR2: SEHNR, FQNEAQ (reference sequence). Unmatched junction bases numbered 6, after V lost 4 bases and J lost 13 bases. The CDR3 extends over 12 amino acids.

This chain links TRBV29-1 with TRBJ2-1, with D unresolved. Germline CDR1 SQVTM, CDR2 ANQGSEA. CDR3 length equals 13 residues. The V gene lost 7 bases and the J gene lost 5 bases, with 15 bases spanning the gap. The CDR3 sequence: CSAETTPHNEQFF. In DNA, the CDR3 is TGCAGCGCTGAGACGACTCCCCACAATGAGCAGTTCTTC.

The chain carries TRBV23-1 and TRBJ1-6; D not resolved. TRBV23-1 belongs to the ORF category, with a function that is uncertain. Trimming stripped 10 bases from V and 14 bases from J, with 9 bases between. The CDR3 has 9 residues. CDR3 sequence (DNA): TGCGCCATCCCCGCGGCCCTCCACTTT. As protein: CAIPAALHF.

The chain is built from TRBV11-2 and TRBJ2-7; perhaps TRBD2 as D (6 bases). Germline-derived CDR1 and CDR2 are SGHAT and FQNNGV. CDR3 length: 13 amino acids. V gave up 3 bases and J gave up 0 bases, with 6 bases separating them. In DNA form, the CDR3 reads TGTGCCAGCAGCTTGGGGGGCTCCTACGAGCAGTACTTC. Protein sequence: CASSLGGSYEQYF.

In this sample, this clonotype turned up once. The chain has TRBV12-3 or TRBV12-4 and TRBJ2-5; 10 bases are shared with TRBD2. The CDR3 extends over 14 amino acids. V gave up 5 bases and J gave up 6 bases; unmatched junction bases: 6. CDR3: CASSQSSGGKTQYF. Here the CDR3 DNA reads TGTGCCAGCAGTCAATCTAGCGGGGGCAAGACCCAGTACTTC.

V and J are TRBV5-4 and TRBJ2-7; D call uncertain. This CDR3 has 13 amino acids. The V gene's germline CDR1 is SGHNT and CDR2 YYREEE (reference sequence). V lost 5 bases, J lost 2 bases, and 11 bases lay in between. CDR3 loop: CASRLGRTYEQYF. The CDR3 bases are TGTGCCAGCAGATTAGGCCGGACCTACGAGCAGTACTTC.

In this sample, this clonotype turned up once. This chain links TRBV9 with TRBJ2-3; 7 bases fit TRBD2. The germline V gene encodes CDR1 SGDLS and CDR2 YYNGEE. J gave up 4 bases and V 0 bases, and 5 bases lay outside the gene matches. The CDR3 is made up of 15 amino acids. The chain's CDR3 is CASSVDGGSADTQYF. The CDR3, as DNA: TGTGCCAGCAGCGTAGACGGGGGGAGCGCAGATACGCAGTATTTT.

The gene calls are TRBV7-8 and TRBJ2-1, with 11 bases identical to TRBD2. Unmatched junction bases numbered 5, after V lost 5 bases and J lost 5 bases. The germline gives CDR1 SGHVS, CDR2 FQNEAQ. The CDR3 runs to 15 residues. The CDR3 sequence is CASSATSGTNNEQFF. The CDR3 coding sequence is TGTGCCAGCAGCGCGACTAGCGGGACTAACAATGAGCAGTTCTTC.

The chain has TRBV12-3 or TRBV12-4 and TRBJ1-2; unclear D gene. CDR3 length equals 13 residues. Trimming shortened V by 3 bases and J by 8 bases, and 13 bases separated the two germline ends. The CDR3 protein is CASSFEGTLGYTF. CDR3 in DNA: TGTGCCAGCAGTTTTGAGGGAACGCTAGGCTACACCTTC.

V and J are TRBV27 and TRBJ2-6; a possible D gene is TRBD1 (5 bases). V was cut by 4 bases and J by 0 bases, with 10 bases left in between. This CDR3 spans 16 amino acids. In germline, CDR1 is MNHEY, CDR2 SMNVEV (reference sequence). The CDR3 sequence: CASSSQVASGANVLTF. CDR3 coding DNA: TGTGCCAGCAGTTCACAGGTCGCCTCTGGGGCCAACGTCCTGACTTTC.

This clonotype was seen only once. V and J are TRBV6-6 and TRBJ2-7; D call uncertain. This CDR3 spans 12 amino acids. The ends were cut back, 2 bases at V and 5 bases at J, with 7 bases in the middle. The germline CDR1 and CDR2 sequences are MNHNY and SVGAGI (reference sequence). CDR3: CASSYAPHEQYF. CDR3 sequence (DNA): TGTGCCAGCAGTTACGCCCCCCACGAGCAGTACTTC.

This clonotype showed up just once. In DNA, the CDR3 is TGTGCCAGCAGCCCCCCGAGTTGGCCGAGCCCTAGCTACGAGCAGTACTTC. This gives the protein CASSPPSWPSPSYEQYF. The J gene is TRBJ2-7, the V gene TRBV7-9, with unresolved D. The CDR3 runs 17 residues. Germline lookup yields CDR1 SEHNR and CDR2 FQNEAQ (reference sequence). Deletions cut 5 bases from V and 3 bases from J, with 23 bases between.

The rearrangement links TRBV4-2 to TRBJ2-3; 12 bases fit TRBD2. The CDR3 contains 18 residues. The ends lost 2 bases at V and 0 bases at J; junction bases unmatched: 6. The germline CDR1 and CDR2 sequences are LGHNA and YNFKEQ. CDR3 residues: CASSQLLAGGPSTDTQYF. The CDR3 DNA reads TGTGCCAGCAGCCAACTTCTAGCGGGGGGGCCTAGCACAGATACGCAGTATTTT.

This clonotype was counted once. This chain uses TRBV15 with TRBJ2-2; D gene ambiguous. CDR3 size: 14 residues. Germline CDR1 reads LNHNV; CDR2 reads YYDKDF (reference sequence). Trimming removed 3 bases at V and 3 bases at J, with 8 bases between. The CDR3 DNA is TGTGCCACCAGCAGTTTCAGAGACACCGGGGAGCTGTTTTTT. Protein product: CATSSFRDTGELFF.

A single count supports this clonotype. One end of the junction does not line up with germline, which may come from a read error. The chain's CDR3 is CTSSGLAGDYEQYF. Here the CDR3 DNA reads TGTACCAGCAGTGGACTAGCGGGGGACTACGAGCAGTACTTC. The chain uses TRBV25-1 and TRBJ2-7, with 13 bases that match TRBD2. Germline V gives CDR1 MGHDK, CDR2 SYGVNS. CDR3 length: 14 amino acids.

In this sample, this clonotype turned up once. The genes are TRBV29-1 and TRBJ1-2; D is possibly TRBD1 (6 bases). The CDR3 is 11 amino acids. Germline V gene data show CDR1 as SQVTM and CDR2 as ANQGSEA. The germline V and J ends were trimmed by 5 bases and 5 bases, with 9 bases remaining between them. CDR3 coding DNA: TGCAGCGTTCGGACAGAATATGGCTACACCTTC. Translated, it gives CSVRTEYGYTF.

J is TRBJ2-7 and V is TRBV10-2, with 7 nucleotides matching TRBD1. Germline CDR1 reads WSHSY; CDR2 reads SAAADI. Germline trimming cut 2 bases from V and 3 bases from J; bases unmatched to any gene: 10. This CDR3 is 16 amino acids long. The CDR3 loop is CASSEGRQGTSYEQYF. In DNA form, the CDR3 reads TGCGCCAGCAGTGAGGGACGACAGGGAACGAGCTACGAGCAGTACTTC.

The rearrangement joins TRBV20-1 to TRBJ2-3; 7 bases are shared with TRBD1. The CDR3 runs 13 residues. V was pared by 6 bases and J by 2 bases, with 5 bases of the junction left unmatched. Germline V gene lookup returns CDR1 DFQATT and CDR2 SNEGSKA (reference sequence). The CDR3 DNA reads as TGCAGTGCCCAACAGGGGATCACAGATACGCAGTATTTT. Translation: CSAQQGITDTQYF.